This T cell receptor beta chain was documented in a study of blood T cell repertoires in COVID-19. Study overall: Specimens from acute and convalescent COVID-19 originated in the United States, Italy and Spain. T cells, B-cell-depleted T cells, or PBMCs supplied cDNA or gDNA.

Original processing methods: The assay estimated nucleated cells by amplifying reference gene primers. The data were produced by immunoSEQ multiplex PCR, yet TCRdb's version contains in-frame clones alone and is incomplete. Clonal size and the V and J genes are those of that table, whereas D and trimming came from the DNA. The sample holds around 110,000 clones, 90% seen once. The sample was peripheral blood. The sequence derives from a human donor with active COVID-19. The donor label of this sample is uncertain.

The CDR3 here is CASNVGGQSRGNEQFF. CDR3 bases: TGTGCCAGCAACGTTGGTGGCCAGAGTAGAGGCAATGAGCAGTTCTTC. The gene calls are TRBV7-9 and TRBJ2-1; D is unresolved. Germline V gene lookup returns CDR1 SEHNR and CDR2 FQNEAQ (reference sequence). V lost 7 bases, J lost 6 bases, and 22 bases lay in between. There are 16 residues in the CDR3.